Presented here are 8 T cell receptor beta chains from one specimen sequenced in a study of identifying expanded T cells in peripheral blood. Profiling relied on immunoSEQ multiplex PCR, and the TCRdb table lists in-frame clones only, not all of them. The table records over 85,000 clones, approximately 90% of them present only once. The sequencing input was blood. The receptors were sampled from a person aged 18-70 years in good health.

The CDR3 sequence is CASSRERGWETQYF. CDR3 DNA sequence: TGCGCCAGCAGTCGGGAGCGGGGGTGGGAGACCCAGTACTTC. J is TRBJ2-5 and V is TRBV5-1, with TRBD2 identical over 8 bases. In germline, CDR1 is SGHRS, CDR2 YFSETQ. The CDR3 consists of 14 residues. With V trimmed by 5 bases and J by 5 bases, 8 bases remained unmatched. Using reference TRBV5-1 and TRBJ2-5 for the parts outside the CDR3, the full variable domain is KAGVTQTPRYLIKTRGQQVTLSCSPISGHRSVSWYQQTPGQGLQFLFEYFSETQRNKGNFPGRFSGRQFSNSRSEMNVSTLELGDSALYLCASSRERGWETQYFGPGTRLLVL.

The chain carries TRBV2 and TRBJ2-3; D perhaps matches TRBD1 (7 bases). V lost 6 bases and J lost 5, with 9 bases in between. Germline CDR1 is SNHLY and CDR2 is FYNNEI. The CDR3 covers 12 residues. In DNA form, the CDR3 reads TGTGCCAGCAGGCGGGACAGAGATACGCAGTATTTT. Its protein product is CASRRDRDTQYF.

V gene TRBV4-1 combines with J gene TRBJ2-1; 10 bases map to TRBD2. The CDR3 length is 16 residues. The germline V gene has CDR1 MGHRA and CDR2 YSYEKL. With 4 bases clipped from V and 5 bases from J, the junction kept 8 bases outside the gene matches. The CDR3 DNA reads as TGCGCCAGCAGCCCACTAGCGGGGTCGGTAAACAATGAGCAGTTCTTC. The encoded protein is CASSPLAGSVNNEQFF.

The genes are TRBV7-3 and TRBJ2-1; D is possibly TRBD1 or TRBD2 (5 bases each). The CDR3 loop spans 17 amino acids. V lost 1 base to trimming and J lost 0 bases, with 13 bases between them. Germline V lookup: CDR1 SGHTA, CDR2 FQGTGA. DNA for the CDR3: TGTGCCAGCAGCTTAAGTCGGGGCAGTCCCTCCTACAATGAGCAGTTCTTC. As protein: CASSLSRGSPSYNEQFF. Looking up the rest from reference TRBV7-3 and TRBJ2-1 gives the full variable domain: GAGVSQTPSNKVTEKGKYVELRCDPISGHTALYWYRQSLGQGPEFLIYFQGTGAADDSGLPNDRFFAVRPEGSVSTLKIQRTERGDSAVYLCASSLSRGSPSYNEQFFGPGTRLTVL.

The CDR3 here is CASTAAGGEAFF. For the CDR3, the DNA is TGTGCCAGCACCGCCGCAGGGGGGGAAGCTTTCTTT. The chain couples TRBV9 to TRBJ1-1; the match to TRBD1 covers 7 bases. There are 12 residues in the CDR3. Germline V CDR1 and CDR2: SGDLS, YYNGEE. V was pared by 6 bases and J by 8 bases, with 7 bases of the junction left unmatched.

This chain connects TRBV19 to TRBJ2-5, with TRBD1 matching over 9 bases. Germline-derived CDR1 and CDR2 are LNHDA and SQIVND (reference sequence). With 6 bases clipped from V and 5 bases from J, the junction kept 7 bases outside the gene matches. This CDR3 has 14 residues. The CDR3 coding sequence is TGTGCCAGTAGAGAACAGGGGGCAAGGGAGACCCAGTACTTC. Amino acids: CASREQGARETQYF.

This chain's CDR3 is CASSLFLVATDTQYF. The CDR3 region has the DNA TGTGCCAGCAGTTTATTTTTGGTGGCCACAGATACGCAGTATTTT. This sequence joins TRBV27 and TRBJ2-3; no firm D call. V shed 1 base and J shed 2 bases, with 10 bases lying between them. The CDR3 extends over 15 amino acids. Germline loops: CDR1 MNHEY, CDR2 SMNVEV (reference sequence).

The CDR3, as DNA: TGCAGCGAGAGACAGGGGACAGATACGCAGTATTTT. This codes for CSERQGTDTQYF. The chain has TRBV29-1 and TRBJ2-3; TRBD1 aligns across 8 bases. The germline gives CDR1 SQVTM, CDR2 ANQGSEA. The CDR3 extends over 12 amino acids. J gave up 3 bases and V 7 bases, and 3 bases lay outside the gene matches.